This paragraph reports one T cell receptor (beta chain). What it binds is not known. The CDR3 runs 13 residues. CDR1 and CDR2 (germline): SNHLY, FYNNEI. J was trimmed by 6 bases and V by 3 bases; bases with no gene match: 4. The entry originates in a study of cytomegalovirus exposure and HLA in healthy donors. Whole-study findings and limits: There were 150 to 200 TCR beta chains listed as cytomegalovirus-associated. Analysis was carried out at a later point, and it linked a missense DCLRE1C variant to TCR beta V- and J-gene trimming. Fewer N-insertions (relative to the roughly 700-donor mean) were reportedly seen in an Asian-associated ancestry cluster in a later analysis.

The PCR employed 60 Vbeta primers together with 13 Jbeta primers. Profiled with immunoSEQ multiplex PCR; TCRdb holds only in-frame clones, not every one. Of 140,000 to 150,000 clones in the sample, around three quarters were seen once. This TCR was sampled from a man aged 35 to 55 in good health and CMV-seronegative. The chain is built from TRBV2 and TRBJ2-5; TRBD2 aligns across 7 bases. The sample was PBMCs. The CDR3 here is CASSDSGRQTQYF. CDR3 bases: TGTGCCAGCAGTGACTCCGGGAGGCAGACCCAGTACTTC.